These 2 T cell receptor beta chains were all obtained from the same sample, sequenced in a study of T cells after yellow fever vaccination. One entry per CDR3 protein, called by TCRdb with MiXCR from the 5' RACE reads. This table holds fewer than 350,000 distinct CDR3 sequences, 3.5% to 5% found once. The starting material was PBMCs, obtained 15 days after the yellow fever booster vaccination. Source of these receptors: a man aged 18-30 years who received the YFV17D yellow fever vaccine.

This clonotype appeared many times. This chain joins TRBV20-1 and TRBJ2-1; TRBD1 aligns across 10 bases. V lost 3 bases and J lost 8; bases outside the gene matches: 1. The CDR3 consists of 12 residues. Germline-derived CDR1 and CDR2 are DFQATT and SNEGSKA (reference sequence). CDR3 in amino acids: CSARTGGDEQFF. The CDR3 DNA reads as TGCAGTGCTAGGACAGGGGGCGATGAGCAGTTCTTC.

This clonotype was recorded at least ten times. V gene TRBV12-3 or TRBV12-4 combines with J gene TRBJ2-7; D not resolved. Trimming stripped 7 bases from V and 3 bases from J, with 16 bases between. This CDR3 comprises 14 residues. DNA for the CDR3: TGTGCCAGCAATTGGGCCTCCGGTGGCTACGAGCAGTACTTC. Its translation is CASNWASGGYEQYF.